Following are 9 T cell receptor beta chains from one sample sequenced in a study of T cell changes during pregnancy in multiple sclerosis. Profiling relied on immunoSEQ multiplex PCR, and the TCRdb table lists in-frame clones only, not all of them. The table lists fewer than 90,000 clones, 94% of them singletons. The source material was peripheral blood, sampled after pregnancy. The receptors derive from a female donor in good health, enrolled as a control in a pregnancy study.

This CDR3 is CASSQATSGRVDEQFF. CDR3 DNA: TGCGCCAGCAGCCAAGCCACTAGCGGGAGAGTCGATGAGCAGTTCTTC. V and J are TRBV4-1 and TRBJ2-1; 11 bases fit TRBD2. Per germline, CDR1 MGHRA and CDR2 YSYEKL. J gave up 8 bases and V 1 base, and 7 bases lay outside the gene matches. This CDR3 is 16 amino acids long.

The rearrangement links TRBV5-6 to TRBJ2-1, with TRBD1 matching 7 bases. Germline values: CDR1 SGHDT, CDR2 YYEEEE. J was trimmed by 0 bases and V by 1 base; bases with no gene match: 10. The CDR3 is 18 amino acids. The CDR3 DNA reads TGTGCCAGCAGCTTGTCAATCAGGGGGTCCCACTCCTACAATGAGCAGTTCTTC. Amino acid sequence: CASSLSIRGSHSYNEQFF.

The rearrangement joins TRBV27 to TRBJ2-7, with 8 bases fitting TRBD2. This CDR3 is 14 amino acids long. Per the germline V gene, CDR1 is MNHEY and CDR2 is SMNVEV (reference sequence). V was pared by 5 bases and J by 10 bases, with 13 bases of the junction left unmatched. Written as DNA, the CDR3 is TGTGCCAGCAGTCAAAGCGGGAGCAATAAAGGACAGTACTTC. Residues: CASSQSGSNKGQYF.

This chain uses TRBV28 with TRBJ2-7, with TRBD1 identical over 9 bases. After removal of 6 bases from V and 5 bases from J, the junction contained 11 bases not matched to a gene. Germline V gene lookup returns CDR1 MDHEN and CDR2 SYDVKM. CDR3 size: 15 residues. CDR3 in DNA: TGTGCCAGCAGCAAGCCTGGGGGACAGGGCAACGAGCAGTACTTC. As protein: CASSKPGGQGNEQYF.

This clone has only one observation. The genes are TRBV10-1 and TRBJ2-7; possibly TRBD2 for D (5 bases). Between the trimmed V and J ends, which lost 10 bases and 3 bases, there was a span of 19 bases. Per the germline V gene, CDR1 is WNHNN and CDR2 is SYGVQD (reference sequence). CDR3 length: 14 residues. The DNA of the CDR3 is TGCGCCACAAAAAAGGGAGAGGTCAACTACGAGCAGTACTTC. Amino acid sequence: CATKKGEVNYEQYF.

The gene calls are TRBV5-6 and TRBJ2-1; 7 bases fit TRBD2. Germline V lookup: CDR1 SGHDT, CDR2 YYEEEE. V shed 0 bases and J 5 bases; nucleotides not matched to a gene: 8. The CDR3 extends over 16 amino acids. For the CDR3, the DNA is TGTGCCAGCAGCTTGGAGCGGGGAGAGGTCCACAATGAGCAGTTCTTC. This gives the protein CASSLERGEVHNEQFF.

This chain joins TRBV5-1 and TRBJ2-1; the match to TRBD2 covers 7 bases. Germline V gene sequence: CDR1 SGHRS, CDR2 YFSETQ. V gave up 0 bases and J gave up 0 bases; unmatched junction bases: 3. The CDR3 runs 16 residues. The CDR3 is CASSLEAGRSYNEQFF. CDR3 bases: TGCGCCAGCAGCTTGGAAGCGGGACGCTCCTACAATGAGCAGTTCTTC.

The chain recombines TRBV6-5 with TRBJ2-6, with D hard to call. V was pared by 8 bases and J by 0 bases, with 5 bases between. The CDR3 is made up of 13 amino acids. The V gene's germline CDR1 is MNHEY and CDR2 SVGAGI. The DNA for the CDR3 is TGTGCCAGCTTTAACTCTGGGGCCAACGTCCTGACTTTC. This translates into CASFNSGANVLTF.

The sample holds one count of this clone. The chain recombines TRBV14 with TRBJ2-3; D is possibly TRBD2 (6 bases). This CDR3 has 15 residues. V gave up 4 bases and J gave up 8 bases, with 19 bases separating them. The germline CDR1 and CDR2 sequences are SGHDN and FVKESK. CDR3 sequence: CASSRAEGLVGTQYF. Written as DNA, the CDR3 is TGTGCCAGCAGCCGCGCGGAGGGGCTAGTGGGTACGCAGTATTTT.